These 29 T cell receptor beta chains were all obtained from the same sample, sequenced in a study of OX40 agonist ivuxolimab in advanced cancers. Libraries were prepared by immunoSEQ multiplex PCR; TCRdb keeps only in-frame clonotypes and omits some of them. The sample includes around 25,000 clones, 80% to 90% of them seen just once. The sample here was CD4+ or CD8+ T cells sorted from blood, taken in a trial of the OX40 agonist ivuxolimab. These receptor sequences come from an adult with an advanced solid tumor such as melanoma, head and neck, liver or kidney cancer.

V gene TRBV6-1 combines with J gene TRBJ2-7; D ambiguous. Germline V gene data show CDR1 as MNHNS and CDR2 as SASEGT. Deletions cut 6 bases from V and 2 bases from J, with 5 bases between. The CDR3 consists of 11 residues. This CDR3 is CASSPAYEQYF. Here the CDR3 DNA reads TGTGCCAGCAGCCCCGCCTACGAGCAGTACTTC.

The gene calls are TRBV15 and TRBJ2-5; 7 bases fit TRBD1. The V segment lost 5 bases and the J segment 1 base; nucleotides outside the gene matches: 7. Germline assignment: CDR1 LNHNV and CDR2 YYDKDF (reference sequence). The CDR3 runs 15 residues. The CDR3 nucleotides are TGTGCCACCAGCGCTGGGACAGCGCCCCAAGAGACCCAGTACTTC. This sequence encodes CATSAGTAPQETQYF. Supplemented by reference TRBV15 and TRBJ2-5, the full variable domain reads DAMVIQNPRYQVTQFGKPVTLSCSQTLNHNVMYWYQQKSSQAPKLLFHYYDKDFNNEADTPDNFQSRRPNTSFCFLDIRSPGLGDTAMYLCATSAGTAPQETQYFGPGTRLLVL.

The chain is built from TRBV11-1 and TRBJ2-5; D not certain. Trimming removed 2 bases at V and 4 bases at J, with 8 bases between. The germline V gene has CDR1 SGHAT and CDR2 FQDESV (reference sequence). CDR3 length: 13 amino acids. CDR3 loop: CASSLSGLETQYF. CDR3 DNA: TGTGCCAGCAGCTTATCCGGTTTAGAGACCCAGTACTTC.

The rearrangement uses TRBV27 and TRBJ2-7; 7 bases are shared with TRBD1. Trimming took 5 bases from V and 2 from J; bases not matched to a gene: 9. This CDR3 spans 15 amino acids. CDR1 is MNHEY and CDR2 is SMNVEV in the germline V gene (reference sequence). The CDR3 DNA reads TGTGCCAGCAGTATAAGAACAGGGGTTACCTACGAGCAGTACTTC. Amino acids: CASSIRTGVTYEQYF.

The chain combines TRBV7-8 with TRBJ2-3; D possibly corresponds to TRBD1 (5 bases). Germline V gene lookup returns CDR1 SGHVS and CDR2 FQNEAQ. Trimming cost V 5 bases and J 0 bases, with 12 bases left between them. This CDR3 region has 15 residues. As DNA, the CDR3 is TGTGCCAGCAGCGACCTGACAGCTAGCACAGATACGCAGTATTTT. Residues: CASSDLTASTDTQYF.

This clone was counted a single time. The genes are TRBV27 and TRBJ2-2; 16 nucleotides align to TRBD2. Germline V gene data show CDR1 as MNHEY and CDR2 as SMNVEV (reference sequence). V was clipped by 1 base and J by 5 bases; unmatched bases: 13. The CDR3 runs 21 residues. The DNA for the CDR3 is TGTGCCAGCAGTTTATTCATTCCGGGACTAGCGGGAGGGCCAGGGACCGGGGAGCTGTTTTTT. Protein sequence: CASSLFIPGLAGGPGTGELFF.

V usage is TRBV27 and J usage is TRBJ2-7; 7 bases align to TRBD2. This CDR3 is 17 amino acids long. Trimming cost V 7 bases and J 3 bases; bases outside gene matches: 18. Germline CDR1 reads MNHEY; CDR2 reads SMNVEV (reference sequence). The CDR3 nucleotides read TGTGCCAGCACCCCGGGGGGTGTCTCAGGGTCAATCTACGAGCAGTACTTC. Its protein is CASTPGGVSGSIYEQYF.

On this clone: One junction end disagrees with the germline gene, perhaps due to a read error. The genes are TRBV5-1 and TRBJ1-1; D is possibly TRBD1 (5 bases). The CDR3 contains 14 residues. From germline, CDR1 is SGHRS and CDR2 YFSETQ. This CDR3 reads CASRLSGGNTEAFF. DNA of the CDR3: TGCGCCAGCCGCTTAAGCGGGGGAAACACTGAAGCTTTCTTT.

The CDR3 loop reads CASTSGTSGSDEQFF. CDR3 DNA: TGTGCCAGCACCTCCGGGACTAGCGGGAGCGATGAGCAGTTCTTC. This rearrangement joins TRBV6-1 to TRBJ2-1; 14 bases are shared with TRBD2. Germline CDR1 reads MNHNS; CDR2 reads SASEGT. This CDR3 is 15 amino acids long. The junction had 7 bases not matched to a gene; V was cut back by 7 bases and J by 8 bases.

This clone was seen just once. The chain couples TRBV7-6 to TRBJ2-7, with 9 bases identical to TRBD2. Germline values: CDR1 SGHVS, CDR2 FNYEAQ. The CDR3 sequence is 18 residues long. V was pared by 1 base and J by 0 bases, with 10 bases of the junction left unmatched. The CDR3 protein is CASSLEASGVTSSYEQYF. CDR3 nucleotide sequence: TGTGCCAGCAGCTTAGAGGCTAGCGGGGTTACCAGCTCCTACGAGCAGTACTTC.

This clone has only one observation. The gene calls are TRBV28 and TRBJ2-7, with D tentatively TRBD1 (6 bases). Trimming removed 6 bases at V and 0 bases at J, with 12 bases between. The CDR3 runs to 14 residues. Germline lookup yields CDR1 MDHEN and CDR2 SYDVKM. CDR3 residues: CASRGDTGSYEQYF. CDR3 DNA: TGTGCCAGCAGAGGGGACACCGGCTCCTACGAGCAGTACTTC.

Remarks on this clone: This specimen includes other DNA sequences encoding the same CDR3. The chain combines TRBV27 with TRBJ2-7; the D is unclear. CDR1 and CDR2 (germline): MNHEY, SMNVEV (reference sequence). Trimming took off 3 bases at V and 0 bases at J, with 6 bases between the two ends. The CDR3 is 13 amino acids. The CDR3 bases are TGTGCCAGCAGTTTCTGGGGCTCCTACGAGCAGTACTTC. It specifies CASSFWGSYEQYF.

The CDR3 DNA reads as TGTGCCAGCAGTGACGGCACCGGGGAGCTGTTTTTT. Protein: CASSDGTGELFF. The chain uses TRBV6-1 and TRBJ2-2; D remains ambiguous. CDR3 length equals 12 residues. Germline V gene lookup returns CDR1 MNHNS and CDR2 SASEGT. V was clipped by 3 bases and J by 4 bases, with 3 bases between them.

The chain joins TRBV6-5 to TRBJ2-7, with 9 nucleotides matching TRBD1. CDR3 length equals 14 residues. Trimming cost V 7 bases and J 5 bases; bases outside gene matches: 9. CDR1 is MNHEY and CDR2 is SVGAGI in the germline V gene. The CDR3 region has the DNA TGTGCCAGCACCGCGACAGGGGGGCAGAACGAGCAGTACTTC. Translating it yields CASTATGGQNEQYF.

The CDR3 protein is CASSYSGGNTIYF. The CDR3 region has the DNA TGTGCCAGCAGTTACTCTGGGGGAAACACCATATATTTT. The J gene is TRBJ1-3, the V gene TRBV6-5; D is unresolved. Germline loops: CDR1 MNHEY, CDR2 SVGAGI. V gave up 0 bases and J gave up 4 bases, with 4 bases separating them. The CDR3 has 13 amino acids.

In this sample, this clone turned up a few times. This rearrangement joins TRBV7-2 to TRBJ1-5; no definite D call. The CDR3 has 13 residues. V was clipped by 5 bases and J by 0 bases, with 5 bases between them. Germline CDR1 is SGHTA and CDR2 is FQGNSA. CDR3 region: CASSPISNQPQHF. The CDR3 coding sequence is TGTGCCAGCAGCCCAATTAGCAATCAGCCCCAGCATTTT.

V is TRBV4-1 and J is TRBJ1-4; D is ambiguous. Trimming removed 5 bases from V and 3 bases from J, with 16 bases in between. The CDR3 extends over 16 amino acids. Germline values: CDR1 MGHRA, CDR2 YSYEKL. CDR3 sequence reads: CASSENIRSSNEKLFF. CDR3 bases: TGCGCCAGCAGCGAGAACATCAGGTCCTCTAATGAAAAACTGTTTTTT.

The chain is built from TRBV6-1 and TRBJ2-1, with TRBD1 identical over 8 bases. The germline V gene encodes CDR1 MNHNS and CDR2 SASEGT. The ends lost 9 bases at V and 3 bases at J; junction bases unmatched: 10. The CDR3 loop spans 15 amino acids. The CDR3: CASSTGTGLYNEQFF. The CDR3 DNA sequence: TGTGCCAGTTCCACCGGGACAGGTCTCTACAATGAGCAGTTCTTC.

The chain links TRBV5-6 to TRBJ1-1; D is perhaps TRBD1 (6 bases). V was trimmed by 2 bases and J by 6 bases, leaving 11 bases between them. Germline V gene lookup returns CDR1 SGHDT and CDR2 YYEEEE. The CDR3 contains 13 residues. The CDR3 DNA reads TGTGCCAGCAGCTTCAAGGGGGTCTCTGAAGCTTTCTTT. Translating gives CASSFKGVSEAFF.

The CDR3, as DNA: TGCGCCAGCAGTGAAGCTAGCGGCCTTTCCTACAATGAGCAGTTCTTC. Amino acid sequence: CASSEASGLSYNEQFF. This chain uses TRBV10-1 with TRBJ2-1; TRBD2 matches 7 bases. The V gene end was trimmed by 3 bases and the J gene end by 1 base; junction bases not matched to a gene: 6. The CDR3 sequence is 16 residues long. Germline V CDR1 and CDR2: WNHNN, SYGVQD (reference sequence).

The rearrangement links TRBV27 to TRBJ2-5; D is perhaps TRBD2 (5 bases). V lost 3 bases and J lost 0, with 8 bases in between. The CDR3 has 14 amino acids. Germline loops: CDR1 MNHEY, CDR2 SMNVEV (reference sequence). The CDR3, as DNA: TGTGCCAGCAGTTTGATCGGGAACCAAGAGACCCAGTACTTC. It translates to CASSLIGNQETQYF.

V gene TRBV6-1 combines with J gene TRBJ2-2; D might be TRBD2 (5 bases). Germline assignment: CDR1 MNHNS and CDR2 SASEGT. Deletions cut 3 bases from V and 6 bases from J, with 11 bases between. The CDR3 totals 14 residues. The CDR3, as DNA: TGTGCCAGCAGTGACGGCCGGGATGCCGGGGAGCTGTTTTTT. Translated: CASSDGRDAGELFF.

The chain joins TRBV7-9 to TRBJ1-1, with D possibly matching TRBD1 (6 bases). V shed 3 bases and J shed 7 bases, with 18 bases lying between them. CDR1 is SEHNR and CDR2 is FQNEAQ in the germline V gene (reference sequence). The CDR3 extends over 15 amino acids. The CDR3 region has the DNA TGTGCCAGCAGCTTTAGTGGCGGGGGCCCCAATGAAGCTTTCTTT. Its translation: CASSFSGGGPNEAFF.

The genes are TRBV4-1 and TRBJ2-1; possible D gene TRBD2, 5 bases. Germline V gene sequence: CDR1 MGHRA, CDR2 YSYEKL. V lost 2 bases and J 8 bases, leaving 10 bases between the germline ends. The CDR3 runs 13 residues. CDR3 DNA: TGCGCCAGCAGCCAATCCCGGGGAGATGAGCAGTTCTTC. Protein: CASSQSRGDEQFF.

V and J are TRBV7-3 and TRBJ1-1, with D possibly TRBD1 on 6 matching bases. V lost 6 bases to trimming and J lost 13 bases, with 18 bases between them. CDR1 and CDR2 from the germline V gene are SGHTA and FQGTGA. The CDR3 length is 12 residues. CDR3 sequence (DNA): TGTGCCAGCAGTCCAGGGGCAGGGATGGTTTTCTTT. Its protein product is CASSPGAGMVFF.

DNA for the CDR3: TGTGCCAGCAGCGGGGAGCGGGCCAACTACAATGAGCAGTTCTTC. It translates to CASSGERANYNEQFF. The chain carries TRBV9 and TRBJ2-1, with a tentative D call TRBD2 (6 bases). The CDR3 is 15 residues long. Trimming removed 3 bases from V and 3 bases from J, with 13 bases in between. Looked up from germline, CDR1 is SGDLS and CDR2 is YYNGEE. Drawing the rest from reference TRBV9 and TRBJ2-1, the complete variable domain is DSGVTQTPKHLITATGQRVTLRCSPRSGDLSVYWYQQSLDQGLQFLIQYYNGEERAKGNILERFSAQQFPDLHSELNLSSLELGDSALYFCASSGERANYNEQFFGPGTRLTVL.

The sample holds one count of this clone. The chain uses TRBV27 and TRBJ2-1; TRBD2 matches 14 bases. Germline assignment: CDR1 MNHEY and CDR2 SMNVEV (reference sequence). V lost 0 bases, J lost 6 bases, and 4 bases stayed unmatched. The CDR3 covers 17 residues. This CDR3 is CASSLSGTSGSINEQFF. The CDR3 coding sequence is TGTGCCAGCAGTTTATCCGGGACTAGCGGGAGCATCAATGAGCAGTTCTTC.

This clone was counted between two and nine times. The CDR3 loop reads CASSLANRGRGNTIYF. Here the CDR3 DNA reads TGTGCCAGCAGTTTGGCCAACCGAGGTCGGGGAAACACCATATATTTT. The rearrangement links TRBV28 to TRBJ1-3; D call uncertain. Trimming left V 3 bases short and J 4 bases short, with 16 bases between. In germline, CDR1 is MDHEN, CDR2 SYDVKM. The CDR3 totals 16 residues.

This rearrangement joins TRBV27 to TRBJ2-1; D could derive from TRBD1 or TRBD2 (6 bases each). CDR1 and CDR2 (germline): MNHEY, SMNVEV (reference sequence). The CDR3 consists of 14 residues. Between the trimmed V and J ends, which lost 2 bases and 7 bases, there was a span of 12 bases. CDR3 amino acids: CASSLRGAWNEQFF. CDR3 nucleotide sequence: TGTGCCAGCAGTTTAAGGGGGGCCTGGAATGAGCAGTTCTTC.